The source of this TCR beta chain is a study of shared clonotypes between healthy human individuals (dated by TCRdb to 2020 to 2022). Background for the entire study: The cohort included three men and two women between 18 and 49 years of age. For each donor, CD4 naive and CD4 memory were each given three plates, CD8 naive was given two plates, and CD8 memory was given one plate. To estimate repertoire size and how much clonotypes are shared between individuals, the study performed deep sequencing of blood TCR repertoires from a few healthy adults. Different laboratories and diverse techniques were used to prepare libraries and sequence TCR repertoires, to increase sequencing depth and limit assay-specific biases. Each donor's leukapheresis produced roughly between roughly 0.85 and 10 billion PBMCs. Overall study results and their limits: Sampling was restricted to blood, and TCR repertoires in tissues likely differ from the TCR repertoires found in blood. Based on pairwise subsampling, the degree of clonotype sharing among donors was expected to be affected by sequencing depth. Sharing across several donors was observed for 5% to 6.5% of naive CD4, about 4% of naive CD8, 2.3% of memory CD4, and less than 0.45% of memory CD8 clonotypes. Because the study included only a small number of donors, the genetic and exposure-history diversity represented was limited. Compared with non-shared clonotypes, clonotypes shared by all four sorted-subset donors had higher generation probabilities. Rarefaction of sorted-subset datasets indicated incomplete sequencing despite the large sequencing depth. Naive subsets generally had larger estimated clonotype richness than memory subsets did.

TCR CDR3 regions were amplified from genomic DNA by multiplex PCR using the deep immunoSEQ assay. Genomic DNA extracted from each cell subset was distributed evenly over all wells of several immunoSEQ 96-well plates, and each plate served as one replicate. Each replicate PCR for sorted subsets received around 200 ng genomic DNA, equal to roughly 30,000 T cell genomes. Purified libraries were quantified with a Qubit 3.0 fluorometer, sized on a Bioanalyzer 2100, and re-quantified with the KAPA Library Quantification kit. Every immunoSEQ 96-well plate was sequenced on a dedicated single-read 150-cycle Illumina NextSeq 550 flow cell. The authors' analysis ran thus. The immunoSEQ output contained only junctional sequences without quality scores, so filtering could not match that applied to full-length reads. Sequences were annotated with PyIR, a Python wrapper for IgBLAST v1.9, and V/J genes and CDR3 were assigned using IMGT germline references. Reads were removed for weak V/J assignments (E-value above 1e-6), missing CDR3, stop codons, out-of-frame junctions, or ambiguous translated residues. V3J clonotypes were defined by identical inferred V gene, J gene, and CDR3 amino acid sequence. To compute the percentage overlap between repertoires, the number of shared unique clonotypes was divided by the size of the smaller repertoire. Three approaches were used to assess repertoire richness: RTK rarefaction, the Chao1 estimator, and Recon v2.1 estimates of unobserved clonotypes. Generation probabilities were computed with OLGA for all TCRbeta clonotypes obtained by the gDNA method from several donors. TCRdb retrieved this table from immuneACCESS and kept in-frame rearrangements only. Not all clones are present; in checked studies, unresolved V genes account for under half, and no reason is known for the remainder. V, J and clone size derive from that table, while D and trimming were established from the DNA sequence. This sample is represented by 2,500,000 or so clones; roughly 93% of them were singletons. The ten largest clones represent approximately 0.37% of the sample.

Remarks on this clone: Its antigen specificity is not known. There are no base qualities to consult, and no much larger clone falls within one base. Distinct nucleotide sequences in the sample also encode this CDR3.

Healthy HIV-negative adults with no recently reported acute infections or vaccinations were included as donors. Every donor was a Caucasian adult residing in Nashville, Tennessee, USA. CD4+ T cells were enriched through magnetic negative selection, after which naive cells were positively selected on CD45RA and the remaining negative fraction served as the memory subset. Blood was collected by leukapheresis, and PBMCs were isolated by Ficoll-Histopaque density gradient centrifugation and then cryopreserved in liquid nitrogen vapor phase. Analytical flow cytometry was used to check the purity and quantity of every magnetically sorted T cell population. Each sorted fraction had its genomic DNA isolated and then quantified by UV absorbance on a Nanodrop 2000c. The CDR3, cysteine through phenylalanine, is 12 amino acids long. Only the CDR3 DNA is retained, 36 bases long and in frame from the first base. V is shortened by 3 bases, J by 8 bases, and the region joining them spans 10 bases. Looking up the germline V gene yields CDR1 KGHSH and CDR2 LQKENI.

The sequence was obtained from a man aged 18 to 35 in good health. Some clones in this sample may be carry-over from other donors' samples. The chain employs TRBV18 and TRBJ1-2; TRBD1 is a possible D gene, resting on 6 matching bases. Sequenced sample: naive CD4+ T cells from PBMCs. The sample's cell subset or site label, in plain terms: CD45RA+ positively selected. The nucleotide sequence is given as TGTGCCAGCTCACCGAAGGGGGACGGCTACACCTTC. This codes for CASSPKGDGYTF.